This T cell receptor (beta chain) was observed in a study of human T cells and chemical hapten exposure (dated by TCRdb to the early 2020s). Background for the entire study: For sensitization, 2% DPC in acetone was applied to a roughly 2 cm by roughly 2 cm area of upper inner arm skin. Blood for TCR sequencing was provided by twenty-nine alopecia patients at one to four time points (pre-sensitization, 2, 6 and 24 weeks). In alopecia patients, the study followed how the peripheral blood TCR repertoire changed in vivo over primary and secondary sensitization to diphenylcyclopropenone (DPC), a hapten. Patch testing was performed on the upper back with Finn chambers containing 0.01% DPC, and the patch tests were scored after 6 days according to International Contact Dermatitis Research Group standards. The mostly female patient cohort included alopecia areata with under or over 50% scalp involvement, alopecia totalis and alopecia universalis. Throughout the roughly 24-week study period, patients were also given weekly therapeutic DPC doses on the scalp. Blood samples were taken from patients before sensitization (week 0) and at 2, 6 and about 24 weeks after DPC sensitization. Libraries were combined into a pool for sequencing, and differences in TCR yield between samples came mainly from small differences in library volumes within the pool. Here is what the overall study found, with its caveats: DPC sensitization did not change how many TCRs were above 1 in 1000 frequency, and no evidence was found of alterations in global repertoire structure. Alopecia, a presumed autoimmune disease, was present in all patients, so the immune response of the patients might differ from that of healthy individuals. Expanded TCRs formed significantly more large CDR3 similarity clusters than pre-sensitization or healthy control sets, consistent with antigen-driven responses. The number of PT1 expanded TCRs positively correlated with patch test score, significant at thresholds 8, 16 and 32 but not 4. Repeated subsampling changed both the strength of the expansion versus patch-test correlation and the threshold at which that correlation became significant.

To prepare the library, RACE was applied. For sequencing, a NextSeq 500 was employed. Library preparation attached unique molecular identifiers to individual cDNA molecules for quantitative, reproducible TCR counting. Both TCR alpha and TCR beta chains were sequenced from each blood RNA sample. The source study handled its data this way. Samples had a median of roughly 100,000 TCRs, with a range from roughly 20,000 to 700,000. V, J and CDR3 annotation of the TCR reads was performed with the Decombinator software suite. For PS versus PT1 abundance plots, all samples were subsampled to the same number of TCRs (28,000). TCRs were defined as expanded if absent before sensitization and observed at least eight times at the 2-week time point. TCRdb itself trimmed the public reads at Q25 with fastp, ran MiXCR and retained productive beta chains. Rows are combined by CDR3 protein, so each entry shows the most common genes and DNA. Here the V and J calls rest on TCRdb's processing, not on the authors' analysis. The sample table contains around 42,000 distinct CDR3 sequences; only one count was recorded for approximately 3.4% of them. The ten largest clones represent about 6.2% of the sample.

This clonotype was observed many times. Its antigen is currently not known. Per-base quality was not reported, and no clone a single base away is much larger than it. Sample time point, as interpreted from the label and publication: patch test 2, 6 weeks after DPC sensitization. The sample's treatment or condition label is to be understood as: therapeutic diphenylcyclopropenone sensitization with weekly scalp DPC. At every patch-test visit, the blood draw took place before the patch test was put on. To be eligible, patients had to be aged 18 to 70, diagnosed with alopecia and judged suitable for DPC therapy, while pregnant patients were excluded. Total RNA was extracted from unfractionated whole blood that had been collected in Tempus Blood RNA tubes. The CDR3 covers 13 residues, taking in both the cysteine and the phenylalanine. Of the read, only the CDR3 DNA is kept; its 39 bases are in frame from base 1. Between the V and J ends, shortened by 5 bases and 1 base respectively, the junction contains 7 bases. CDR1 and CDR2 were assigned from the germline V gene (reference sequence) as SEHNR and FQNEAQ.

This specimen consisted of whole blood, obtained in connection with sensitization to the hapten diphenylcyclopropenone (DPC). The source of this sequence is a man aged 40-49 years with alopecia areata. Some clones in this sample may be carry-over from other donors' samples. The chain couples TRBV7-9 to TRBJ2-3; the D segment could be TRBD1, given 6 matching bases. The DNA sequence follows: TGTGCCAGCAGCAGACAGGGCACAGATACGCAGTATTTT. This yields the protein CASSRQGTDTQYF.